These 20 T cell receptor beta chains originate from one sample sequenced in a study of control samples from healthy donors and cancer patients. Libraries were prepared by immunoSEQ multiplex PCR; TCRdb keeps only in-frame clonotypes and omits some of them. The sample holds roughly 130,000 clones; more than 85% are singletons and the top ten take approximately 9%. The specimen was blood. The receptors shown here come from a woman in her thirties in good health.

The rearrangement uses TRBV3-1 (or the pseudogene TRBV3-2) and TRBJ1-6; 7 bases are a match to TRBD1. After removal of 5 bases from V and 7 bases from J, the junction contained 5 bases not matched to a gene. The CDR3 is 14 residues long. Germline V CDR1 and CDR2: LGHDT, YNNKEL (reference sequence). The CDR3 DNA follows: TGTGCCAGCAGCAACAGGGGTGCAAATTCACCCCTCCACTTT. Translating it yields CASSNRGANSPLHF.

The gene calls are TRBV5-1 and TRBJ2-3; 10 bases agree with TRBD2. This CDR3 contains 13 residues. The germline CDR1 and CDR2 sequences are SGHRS and YFSETQ. J was trimmed by 11 bases and V by 4 bases; bases with no gene match: 7. The CDR3 is CASSPLAGVWQYF. The CDR3 DNA follows: TGCGCCAGCAGCCCGCTAGCGGGGGTGTGGCAGTATTTT.

V is TRBV6-2 or TRBV6-3 and J is TRBJ1-5, with a weak D call TRBD1 (5 bases). CDR3 length: 12 residues. Germline assignment: CDR1 MNHEY and CDR2 SVGEGT. V was shortened by 6 bases and J by 6 bases, with 9 bases between the two germline ends. CDR3 in amino acids: CASSAGFQPQHF. The CDR3 DNA reads TGTGCCAGCAGCGCAGGGTTTCAGCCCCAGCATTTT.

V is TRBV19 and J is TRBJ1-2, with a tentative D call TRBD1 (6 bases). This CDR3 has 14 amino acids. Germline lookup yields CDR1 LNHDA and CDR2 SQIVND (reference sequence). The germline V and J ends were trimmed by 2 bases and 7 bases, with 14 bases remaining between them. The chain's CDR3 is CASSISEGGRGYTF. CDR3 DNA sequence: TGTGCCAGTAGTATATCAGAGGGGGGACGTGGCTACACCTTC.

V gene TRBV3-1 (or the pseudogene TRBV3-2) combines with J gene TRBJ2-1, with 7 bases fitting TRBD2. The CDR3 extends over 16 amino acids. The germline V gene has CDR1 LGHDT and CDR2 YNNKEL (reference sequence). V lost 2 bases and J lost 7; bases outside the gene matches: 11. The CDR3 nucleotides are TGTGCCAGCAGCCAATCATGGACGGGGAGGGAAAATGAGCAGTTCTTC. Translated: CASSQSWTGRENEQFF.

The chain recombines TRBV7-6 with TRBJ2-3, with D perhaps being TRBD1 or TRBD2 (6 bases each). V lost 3 bases, J lost 3 bases, and 16 bases lay in between. Germline-derived CDR1 and CDR2 are SGHVS and FNYEAQ. The CDR3 loop spans 16 amino acids. CDR3 sequence reads: CASSFPREGGTDTQYF. CDR3 nucleotide sequence: TGTGCCAGCAGCTTCCCGAGGGAAGGGGGGACAGATACGCAGTATTTT.

The V gene is TRBV7-2, the J gene TRBJ2-1; TRBD2 agrees at 7 bases. Losses at the gene ends were 2 bases for V and 2 bases for J; bases not matched to a gene: 9. This CDR3 is built from 17 residues. The germline CDR1 and CDR2 sequences are SGHTA and FQGNSA. The CDR3 coding sequence is TGTGCCAGCAGCTTATATGGCCGGGAGGTCCCCTACAATGAGCAGTTCTTC. This sequence encodes CASSLYGREVPYNEQFF.

The rearrangement links TRBV27 to TRBJ1-1; D possibly corresponds to TRBD1 (6 bases). Trimming stripped 6 bases from V and 2 bases from J, with 19 bases between. The germline gives CDR1 MNHEY, CDR2 SMNVEV (reference sequence). This CDR3 comprises 16 residues. The CDR3, as DNA: TGTGCCAGCAGCCGCGACAGGAGGCAGATCAACACTGAAGCTTTCTTT. Protein: CASSRDRRQINTEAFF.

The chain employs TRBV5-1 and TRBJ2-2; 7 bases align to TRBD1. Germline V gene lookup returns CDR1 SGHRS and CDR2 YFSETQ. V gave up 4 bases and J gave up 0 bases; unmatched junction bases: 6. The CDR3 sequence is 16 residues long. The CDR3 protein is CASSLGQLTNTGELFF. CDR3 nucleotide sequence: TGCGCCAGCAGCCTGGGACAGTTAACGAACACCGGGGAGCTGTTTTTT.

This chain uses TRBV27 with TRBJ2-1; 13 nucleotides line up with TRBD2. CDR1 MNHEY and CDR2 SMNVEV come from the germline V gene (reference sequence). Trimming took 6 bases from V and 1 from J; bases not matched to a gene: 9. This CDR3 has 18 residues. The CDR3 DNA reads TGTGCCAGCAGACCGGGACTAGCGGGGCTACGATCCTACAATGAGCAGTTCTTC. It specifies CASRPGLAGLRSYNEQFF.

The J gene is TRBJ2-7, the V gene TRBV7-2; 7 positions match TRBD2. Germline V gene sequence: CDR1 SGHTA, CDR2 FQGNSA. The CDR3 runs 16 residues. V lost 2 bases and J lost 2; bases outside the gene matches: 9. In DNA form, the CDR3 reads TGTGCCAGCAGCTTATTCGGGCGGGAGTCCCCCTACGAGCAGTACTTC. Protein: CASSLFGRESPYEQYF.

The chain recombines TRBV19 with TRBJ1-2, with 7 bases that match TRBD1. Germline-derived CDR1 and CDR2 are LNHDA and SQIVND (reference sequence). The ends lost 5 bases at V and 7 bases at J; junction bases unmatched: 10. The CDR3 sequence is 14 residues long. The CDR3 nucleotides read TGTGCCAGTAGTGCCCGACAGGGAAGGGGTGGCTACACCTTC. It specifies CASSARQGRGGYTF.

The chain is built from TRBV5-4 and TRBJ2-7; 7 bases are shared with TRBD2. Trimming removed 4 bases from V and 3 bases from J; junction bases left unmatched: 7. The CDR3 extends over 14 amino acids. Germline CDR1 is SGHNT and CDR2 is YYREEE (reference sequence). The CDR3 region is CASSLGGRSYEQYF. The CDR3 DNA sequence: TGTGCCAGCAGCCTCGGCGGGAGAAGCTACGAGCAGTACTTC.

This clone was observed once. The V call is TRBV11-2, the J call TRBJ1-2, with D possibly TRBD1 on 6 matching bases. The V end lost 2 bases, the J end lost 6 bases, and 7 bases lay between the germline ends. The CDR3 extends over 12 amino acids. Germline CDR1 SGHAT, CDR2 FQNNGV. The CDR3, as DNA: TGTGCCAGCAGCTTACCAGGGGATGGCTACACCTTC. This translates into CASSLPGDGYTF.

The chain recombines TRBV23-1 with TRBJ2-1, with TRBD2 identical over 15 bases. TRBV23-1 is assigned to the ORF class and has an uncertain function. CDR3 length equals 20 residues. J gave up 1 base and V 2 bases, and 9 bases lay outside the gene matches. The CDR3 bases are TGCGCCAGCAGTCAACCCGGGACTAGCGGGAGGTGCCTATCCTACAATGAGCAGTTCTTC. Its translation is CASSQPGTSGRCLSYNEQFF.

The J gene is TRBJ2-2, the V gene TRBV6-5; 10 bases line up with TRBD1. This CDR3 spans 15 amino acids. V was clipped by 1 base and J by 8 bases; unmatched bases: 4. Looked up from germline, CDR1 is MNHEY and CDR2 is SVGAGI. CDR3 in amino acids: CASSYYGQGVGELFF. In DNA, the CDR3 is TGTGCCAGCAGTTACTACGGACAGGGGGTTGGGGAGCTGTTTTTT.

This chain connects TRBV5-5 to TRBJ2-7, with 7 positions matching TRBD2. After removal of 0 bases from V and 0 bases from J, the junction contained 3 bases not matched to a gene. From germline, CDR1 is SGHKS and CDR2 YYEKEE (reference sequence). This CDR3 contains 15 residues. The CDR3 nucleotides read TGTGCCAGCAGCTTGGTGGCTAGCGGCTCCTACGAGCAGTACTTC. Amino acid sequence: CASSLVASGSYEQYF.

The rearrangement links TRBV2 to TRBJ1-2; 7 bases agree with TRBD1. The CDR3 is 14 residues long. The trim removed 4 bases at V and 13 bases at J, leaving 15 bases unmatched. Germline V gene data show CDR1 as SNHLY and CDR2 as FYNNEI. CDR3 bases: TGTGCCAGCAGTGGACCCTGGACGAGGGGGCAGGGCACCTTC. This encodes CASSGPWTRGQGTF. Using reference TRBV2 and TRBJ1-2 for the parts outside the CDR3, the full variable domain is EPEVTQTPSHQVTQMGQEVILRCVPISNHLYFYWYRQILGQKVEFLVSFYNNEISEKSEIFDDQFSVERPDGSNFTLKIRSTKLEDSAMYFCASSGPWTRGQGTFGSGTRLTVV.

The chain employs TRBV19 and TRBJ1-4; no clear D gene. From germline, CDR1 is LNHDA and CDR2 SQIVND (reference sequence). This CDR3 contains 13 residues. Trimming left V 4 bases short and J 4 bases short, with 7 bases between. CDR3 nucleotide sequence: TGTGCCAGTAGTACCGGGAATAATGAAAAACTGTTTTTT. Encoded protein: CASSTGNNEKLFF.

CDR3 residues: CASSAIRTGGGYTF. In DNA form, the CDR3 reads TGTGCCAGCAGCGCCATTAGGACAGGGGGCGGCTACACCTTC. This chain uses TRBV9 with TRBJ1-2; 11 nucleotides match TRBD1. Per germline, CDR1 SGDLS and CDR2 YYNGEE. Trimming cost V 3 bases and J 8 bases; bases outside gene matches: 6. This CDR3 has 14 amino acids.